The clone carrying this T cell receptor beta chain was found once. The data were obtained in a study of blood T cell repertoires in COVID-19. Study background: Acute and convalescent COVID-19 specimens originated in the United States, Italy and Spain. T cells, B-cell-depleted T cells, or PBMCs supplied cDNA or gDNA.

Methods used by the authors: Amplification from reference gene primers served as the basis for estimated nucleated cell counts. The data were produced by immunoSEQ multiplex PCR, yet TCRdb's version contains in-frame clones alone and is incomplete. V and J calls and clone size come straight from that table; D and trimming were deduced from the DNA. The sample has 25,000 or so clones, 65% to 90% seen once. CDR3 length: 13 amino acids. The V gene's germline CDR1 is GTSNPN and CDR2 SVGIG (reference sequence). V lost 6 bases and J lost 0; bases outside the gene matches: 1. V is TRBV30 and J is TRBJ2-2; 7 bases align to TRBD1. The sequenced sample was peripheral blood. The TCR was taken from a woman of 80 years or more with acute or convalescent COVID-19. The CDR3 DNA reads TGTGCCTGCGGACAGGCGAACACCGGGGAGCTGTTTTTT. It encodes CACGQANTGELFF.